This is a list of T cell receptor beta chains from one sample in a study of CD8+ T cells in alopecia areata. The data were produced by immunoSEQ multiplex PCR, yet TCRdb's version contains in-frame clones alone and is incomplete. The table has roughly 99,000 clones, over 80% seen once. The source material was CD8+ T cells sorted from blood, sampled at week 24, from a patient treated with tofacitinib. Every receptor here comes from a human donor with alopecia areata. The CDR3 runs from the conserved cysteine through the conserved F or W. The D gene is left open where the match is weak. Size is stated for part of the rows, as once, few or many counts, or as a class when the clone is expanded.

cdr3_aa: CASSLGTSGGDLWNEQFF
cdr3_nt: TGTGCCAGCAGCTTAGGGACTAGCGGGGGGGATCTGTGGAATGAGCAGTTCTTC
v_call: TRBV7-8
clone_size: few
j_call: TRBJ2-1
d_call: TRBD2

cdr3_aa: CASSRGQAAYEQYF
cdr3_nt: TGTGCCAGCAGCAGGGGACAGGCTGCCTACGAGCAGTACTTC
v_call: TRBV5-4
clone_size: few
j_call: TRBJ2-7
d_call: TRBD1

cdr3_aa: CASSLGVSTEAFF
cdr3_nt: TGTGCCAGCAGCTTAGGGGTGAGCACTGAAGCTTTCTTT
v_call: TRBV7-2
clone_size: once
j_call: TRBJ1-1
d_call: .

cdr3_aa: CASSLAPPNTGELFF
cdr3_nt: TGCGCCAGCAGCTTGGCCCCTCCAAACACCGGGGAGCTGTTTTTT
v_call: TRBV5-1
clone_size: .
j_call: TRBJ2-2
d_call: .

cdr3_aa: CASSQASEGFFLREQYF
cdr3_nt: TGCGCCAGCAGCCAAGCCTCCGAGGGATTTTTTCTTAGGGAGCAGTACTTC
v_call: TRBV4-1
clone_size: .
j_call: TRBJ2-7
d_call: .

cdr3_aa: CASSIASGVHYNEQFF
cdr3_nt: TGTGCCAGTAGTATAGCCAGCGGGGTGCACTACAATGAGCAGTTCTTC
v_call: TRBV19
clone_size: .
j_call: TRBJ2-1
d_call: TRBD2

cdr3_aa: CASGSSGKETQYF
cdr3_nt: TGCGCCAGCGGCTCTAGCGGAAAAGAGACCCAGTACTTC
v_call: TRBV5-1
clone_size: .
j_call: TRBJ2-5
d_call: TRBD2

cdr3_aa: CASSGGGDYNEQFF
cdr3_nt: TGTGCCAGTAGTGGCGGGGGTGACTACAATGAGCAGTTCTTC
v_call: TRBV19
clone_size: .
j_call: TRBJ2-1
d_call: TRBD2

cdr3_aa: CASSQDLTFSYEQYF
cdr3_nt: TGTGCCAGCAGCCAAGATTTGACCTTCTCCTACGAGCAGTACTTC
v_call: TRBV14
clone_size: .
j_call: TRBJ2-7
d_call: .

cdr3_aa: CATLGVNTGELFF
cdr3_nt: TGTGCCACCCTAGGGGTAAACACCGGGGAGCTGTTTTTT
v_call: TRBV10-3
clone_size: few
j_call: TRBJ2-2
d_call: .

cdr3_aa: CSVESRGQEAFF
cdr3_nt: TGCAGCGTCGAAAGCAGGGGGCAGGAAGCTTTCTTT
v_call: TRBV29-1
clone_size: .
j_call: TRBJ1-1
d_call: TRBD1

cdr3_aa: CAISVLQGEDGYTF
cdr3_nt: TGTGCCATCAGTGTCCTACAGGGAGAGGATGGCTACACCTTC
v_call: TRBV10-3
clone_size: .
j_call: TRBJ1-2
d_call: .

cdr3_aa: CASRQGDSSYNEQFF
cdr3_nt: TGTGCCAGTAGACAGGGGGACAGCTCCTACAATGAGCAGTTCTTC
v_call: TRBV19
clone_size: few
j_call: TRBJ2-1
d_call: TRBD1

cdr3_aa: CASSLSPSGVTDTQYF
cdr3_nt: TGTGCCAGCAGTTTATCCCCTAGCGGGGTAACAGATACGCAGTATTTT
v_call: TRBV27
clone_size: .
j_call: TRBJ2-3
d_call: TRBD2

cdr3_aa: CASSWRGGLDEQFF
cdr3_nt: TGTGCCAGCAGCTGGCGGGGGGGCCTGGATGAGCAGTTCTTC
v_call: TRBV7-8
clone_size: .
j_call: TRBJ2-1
d_call: TRBD2

cdr3_aa: CASSLVGGSAEAFF
cdr3_nt: TGTGCCAGCAGTTTAGTGGGGGGATCGGCTGAAGCTTTCTTT
v_call: TRBV27
clone_size: .
j_call: TRBJ1-1
d_call: .

cdr3_aa: CSVSYSGGGQFF
cdr3_nt: TGCAGCGTTTCATACTCGGGGGGAGGGCAGTTCTTC
v_call: TRBV29-1
clone_size: .
j_call: TRBJ2-1
d_call: TRBD2

cdr3_aa: CASAPRDFSYNEQFF
cdr3_nt: TGTGCCAGCGCGCCTCGGGACTTCTCCTACAATGAGCAGTTCTTC
v_call: TRBV6-5
clone_size: .
j_call: TRBJ2-1
d_call: .

cdr3_aa: CASSYNRDLDGYTF
cdr3_nt: TGTGCCAGCAGTTACAACCGGGACCTAGATGGCTACACCTTC
v_call: TRBV6-5
clone_size: .
j_call: TRBJ1-2
d_call: .

cdr3_aa: CASSLAGQPYGYTF
cdr3_nt: TGTGCCAGCAGCTTGGCGGGACAGCCCTATGGCTACACCTTC
v_call: TRBV5-6
clone_size: .
j_call: TRBJ1-2
d_call: TRBD1

cdr3_aa: CASTLRAEGNQPQHF
cdr3_nt: TGTGCCAGCACACTCCGGGCAGAAGGCAATCAGCCCCAGCATTTT
v_call: TRBV6-6
clone_size: .
j_call: TRBJ1-5
d_call: .

cdr3_aa: CASSYPTWEETQYF
cdr3_nt: TGTGCCAGCAGCTACCCAACGTGGGAGGAGACCCAGTACTTC
v_call: TRBV7-2
clone_size: .
j_call: TRBJ2-5
d_call: .

cdr3_aa: CASSLGTDGYTF
cdr3_nt: TGTGCCAGCAGTTTAGGGACAGATGGCTACACCTTC
v_call: TRBV28
clone_size: few
j_call: TRBJ1-2
d_call: TRBD1

cdr3_aa: CASSSTDSNQPQHF
cdr3_nt: TGTGCCAGTAGTTCGACTGATAGCAATCAGCCCCAGCATTTT
v_call: TRBV19
clone_size: .
j_call: TRBJ1-5
d_call: .

cdr3_aa: CASSLMGLSSYNEQFF
cdr3_nt: TGTGCCAGCAGCTTAATGGGGCTGAGCTCCTACAATGAGCAGTTCTTC
v_call: TRBV11-2
clone_size: .
j_call: TRBJ2-1
d_call: .

cdr3_aa: CASSSGQSTEAFF
cdr3_nt: TGTGCCAGCAGCTCAGGACAGAGCACTGAAGCTTTCTTT
v_call: TRBV9
clone_size: .
j_call: TRBJ1-1
d_call: .

cdr3_aa: CASSFPPRGGTDTQYF
cdr3_nt: TGCGCCAGCAGCTTTCCTCCCCGGGGGGGCACAGATACGCAGTATTTT
v_call: TRBV5-1
clone_size: .
j_call: TRBJ2-3
d_call: TRBD2

cdr3_aa: CASSFGQGTDTQYF
cdr3_nt: TGTGCCAGCAGCTTCGGCCAGGGGACAGATACGCAGTATTTT
v_call: TRBV13
clone_size: .
j_call: TRBJ2-3
d_call: .

cdr3_aa: CASSQGDGEADTQYF
cdr3_nt: TGCGCCAGCAGCCAAGGGGATGGGGAGGCAGATACGCAGTATTTT
v_call: TRBV4-1
clone_size: .
j_call: TRBJ2-3
d_call: .

cdr3_aa: CSPNYGYTF
cdr3_nt: TGCAGCCCCAACTATGGCTACACCTTC
v_call: TRBV20-1
clone_size: few
j_call: TRBJ1-2
d_call: .

cdr3_aa: CASSFSGGNGDTQYF
cdr3_nt: TGCGCCAGCAGCTTTAGCGGGGGCAACGGTGATACGCAGTATTTT
v_call: TRBV5-1
clone_size: once
j_call: TRBJ2-3
d_call: TRBD2

cdr3_aa: CASSLPGQAYNEQFF
cdr3_nt: TGTGCCAGCAGTTTACCGGGACAGGCATACAATGAGCAGTTCTTC
v_call: TRBV27
clone_size: .
j_call: TRBJ2-1
d_call: TRBD1

cdr3_aa: CASSSSANPGTRYYEQYF
cdr3_nt: TGTGCCAGCAGCTCCAGCGCCAACCCAGGTACTCGTTACTACGAGCAGTACTTC
v_call: TRBV7-9
clone_size: .
j_call: TRBJ2-7
d_call: .

cdr3_aa: CASSLELAGAIYEQYF
cdr3_nt: TGTGCCAGCAGCTTAGAACTAGCGGGGGCGATCTACGAGCAGTACTTC
v_call: TRBV7-2
clone_size: .
j_call: TRBJ2-7
d_call: TRBD2

cdr3_aa: CASTTPGTGTNEQFF
cdr3_nt: TGTGCCAGCACCACCCCCGGGACAGGGACCAATGAGCAGTTCTTC
v_call: TRBV6-5
clone_size: .
j_call: TRBJ2-1
d_call: TRBD1

cdr3_aa: CSVKRTGRNTEAFF
cdr3_nt: TGCAGCGTTAAAAGGACAGGGCGGAACACTGAAGCTTTCTTT
v_call: TRBV29-1
clone_size: .
j_call: TRBJ1-1
d_call: TRBD1

cdr3_aa: CASSSMTDSYEQYF
cdr3_nt: TGTGCCAGCAGCTCCATGACAGACTCCTACGAGCAGTACTTC
v_call: TRBV11-2
clone_size: .
j_call: TRBJ2-7
d_call: .

cdr3_aa: CASSLVRNTEAFF
cdr3_nt: TGTGCCAGCAGCTTGGTTCGGAACACTGAAGCTTTCTTT
v_call: TRBV5-5
clone_size: .
j_call: TRBJ1-1
d_call: .

cdr3_aa: CATGRSSSTDTQYF
cdr3_nt: TGTGCCACCGGCAGGTCTTCTAGCACAGATACGCAGTATTTT
v_call: TRBV6-6
clone_size: .
j_call: TRBJ2-3
d_call: .

cdr3_aa: CAISESTYGTTSNTQYF
cdr3_nt: TGTGCCATCAGTGAGTCAACCTACGGGACTACATCTAATACGCAGTATTTT
v_call: TRBV10-3
clone_size: .
j_call: TRBJ2-3
d_call: TRBD2

cdr3_aa: CASSLGPKLEAFF
cdr3_nt: TGTGCCAGCAGTCTCGGACCGAAGCTTGAAGCTTTCTTT
v_call: TRBV27
clone_size: .
j_call: TRBJ1-1
d_call: .

cdr3_aa: CASSFRDRVDEQYF
cdr3_nt: TGTGCCAGCAGTTTCCGGGACAGGGTCGACGAGCAGTACTTC
v_call: TRBV27
clone_size: .
j_call: TRBJ2-7
d_call: TRBD1

cdr3_aa: CSVEKAGGINEQFF
cdr3_nt: TGCAGCGTTGAGAAGGCGGGGGGGATCAATGAGCAGTTCTTC
v_call: TRBV29-1
clone_size: .
j_call: TRBJ2-1
d_call: TRBD2

cdr3_aa: CASSLAGEQFF
cdr3_nt: TGTGCCAGCAGCTTAGCGGGTGAGCAGTTCTTC
v_call: TRBV11-2
clone_size: .
j_call: TRBJ2-1
d_call: .

cdr3_aa: CASSGGQGATEAFF
cdr3_nt: TGTGCCAGCAGTGGTGGACAGGGGGCCACTGAAGCTTTCTTT
v_call: TRBV2
clone_size: once
j_call: TRBJ1-1
d_call: TRBD1

cdr3_aa: CASSQEAGGNTDTQYF
cdr3_nt: TGCGCCAGCAGCCAAGAAGCGGGGGGCAACACAGATACGCAGTATTTT
v_call: TRBV4-3
clone_size: .
j_call: TRBJ2-3
d_call: TRBD2

cdr3_aa: CAAGDTQYF
cdr3_nt: TGTGCCGCAGGGGATACGCAGTATTTT
v_call: TRBV27
clone_size: .
j_call: TRBJ2-3
d_call: .

cdr3_aa: CASSQDSGPEQYF
cdr3_nt: TGCGCCAGCAGCCAAGATTCAGGGCCGGAGCAGTACTTC
v_call: TRBV4-1
clone_size: .
j_call: TRBJ2-7
d_call: .

cdr3_aa: CASSLARQGSEQYF
cdr3_nt: TGTGCCAGCAGCTTAGCCAGACAGGGGAGCGAGCAGTACTTC
v_call: TRBV7-9
clone_size: few
j_call: TRBJ2-7
d_call: TRBD1

cdr3_aa: CASSSAAGITEAFF
cdr3_nt: TGTGCCAGCAGCTCCGCGGCAGGGATCACTGAAGCTTTCTTT
v_call: TRBV7-8
clone_size: .
j_call: TRBJ1-1
d_call: .

cdr3_aa: CASRGQSPTQYF
cdr3_nt: TGTGCCAGCAGGGGACAATCCCCGACCCAGTACTTC
v_call: TRBV6-5
clone_size: .
j_call: TRBJ2-5
d_call: .

cdr3_aa: CASSSTSTYEQYF
cdr3_nt: TGTGCCAGCAGCTCGACTAGTACCTACGAGCAGTACTTC
v_call: TRBV7-9
clone_size: .
j_call: TRBJ2-7
d_call: .

cdr3_aa: CASSIGAAYNEQFF
cdr3_nt: TGTGCCAGTAGTATCGGCGCAGCTTACAATGAGCAGTTCTTC
v_call: TRBV19
clone_size: .
j_call: TRBJ2-1
d_call: .

cdr3_aa: CASSQAVSGVYEQYF
cdr3_nt: TGCGCCAGCAGCCAAGCGGTTAGCGGGGTATACGAGCAGTACTTC
v_call: TRBV4-3
clone_size: .
j_call: TRBJ2-7
d_call: TRBD2

cdr3_aa: CACQGDRQTQYF
cdr3_nt: TGTGCCTGTCAGGGAGACAGGCAGACCCAGTACTTC
v_call: TRBV30
clone_size: .
j_call: TRBJ2-5
d_call: .

cdr3_aa: CASSPHPTGLETTEAFF
cdr3_nt: TGTGCCAGCAGCCCCCACCCGACAGGGCTAGAAACTACTGAAGCTTTCTTT
v_call: TRBV7-2
clone_size: .
j_call: TRBJ1-1
d_call: TRBD1

cdr3_aa: CASRATGTSGGKHYEQYF
cdr3_nt: TGTGCCAGCAGAGCCACCGGGACTAGCGGGGGTAAACACTACGAGCAGTACTTC
v_call: TRBV2
clone_size: .
j_call: TRBJ2-7
d_call: TRBD2

cdr3_aa: CASSFGTGGGEQFF
cdr3_nt: TGTGCCAGCAGTTTTGGGACAGGGGGTGGGGAGCAGTTCTTC
v_call: TRBV27
clone_size: .
j_call: TRBJ2-1
d_call: TRBD1

cdr3_aa: CASSLSGAVYNEQFF
cdr3_nt: TGTGCCAGCAGCCTGTCTGGGGCGGTCTACAATGAGCAGTTCTTC
v_call: TRBV7-2
clone_size: .
j_call: TRBJ2-1
d_call: .